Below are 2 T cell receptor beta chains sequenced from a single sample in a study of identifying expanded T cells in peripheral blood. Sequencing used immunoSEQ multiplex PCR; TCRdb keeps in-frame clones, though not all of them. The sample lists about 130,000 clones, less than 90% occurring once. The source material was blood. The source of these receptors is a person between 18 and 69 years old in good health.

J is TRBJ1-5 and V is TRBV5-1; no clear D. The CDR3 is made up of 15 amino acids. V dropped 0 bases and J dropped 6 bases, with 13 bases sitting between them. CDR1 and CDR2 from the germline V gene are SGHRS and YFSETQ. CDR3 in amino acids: CASSLGGPPSQPQHF. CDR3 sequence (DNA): TGCGCCAGCAGCTTGGGCGGGCCGCCCAGTCAGCCCCAGCATTTT. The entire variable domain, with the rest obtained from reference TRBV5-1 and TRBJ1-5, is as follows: KAGVTQTPRYLIKTRGQQVTLSCSPISGHRSVSWYQQTPGQGLQFLFEYFSETQRNKGNFPGRFSGRQFSNSRSEMNVSTLELGDSALYLCASSLGGPPSQPQHFGDGTRLSIL.

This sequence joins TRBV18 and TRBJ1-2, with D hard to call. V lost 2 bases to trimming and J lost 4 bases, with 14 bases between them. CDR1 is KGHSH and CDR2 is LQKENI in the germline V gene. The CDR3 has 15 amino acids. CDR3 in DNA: TGTGCCAGCTCACCAGTCGGAGAGGGCGGCTATGGCTACACCTTC. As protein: CASSPVGEGGYGYTF.